These 18 T cell receptor beta chains were sequenced from one sample in a study of blood T cell repertoires in COVID-19. The data were produced by immunoSEQ multiplex PCR, yet TCRdb's version contains in-frame clones alone and is incomplete. The repertoire includes around 76,000 clones, approximately 90% of them detected once, and approximately 0.59% sits in the top ten. The material sequenced was peripheral blood. The receptors come from a man aged 60 to 69 with acute or convalescent COVID-19.

This chain joins TRBV5-1 and TRBJ2-3; 11 positions match TRBD2. Germline loops: CDR1 SGHRS, CDR2 YFSETQ. The CDR3 extends over 15 amino acids. The J segment lost 2 bases and the V segment lost 4 bases, leaving 3 bases of the junction unmatched. The CDR3 coding sequence is TGCGCCAGCAGCCCGGGACTAGCGGACACAGATACGCAGTATTTT. This codes for CASSPGLADTDTQYF.

This sequence joins TRBV5-1 and TRBJ2-7; perhaps TRBD2 as D (5 bases). Trimming removed 0 bases at V and 7 bases at J, with 8 bases between. This CDR3 has 12 residues. Germline CDR1 reads SGHRS; CDR2 reads YFSETQ. In DNA form, the CDR3 reads TGCGCCAGCAGCTTGGCCGGGGAGGAGCAGTACTTC. This encodes CASSLAGEEQYF.

The chain links TRBV29-1 to TRBJ2-1; no definite D call. Germline V gives CDR1 SQVTM, CDR2 ANQGSEA. The CDR3 contains 14 residues. Between the trimmed V and J ends, which lost 4 bases and 4 bases, there was a span of 14 bases. The chain's CDR3 is CSVGGRTPYNEQFF. The CDR3 DNA is TGCAGCGTTGGCGGTAGAACTCCATACAATGAGCAGTTCTTC.

The J gene is TRBJ1-4, the V gene TRBV12-3 or TRBV12-4; 7 nucleotides match TRBD1. The CDR3 has 13 residues. With V trimmed by 5 bases and J by 7 bases, 4 bases remained unmatched. This CDR3 is CASSRDRVEKLFF. CDR3 DNA: TGTGCCAGCAGTCGCGACAGGGTTGAAAAACTGTTTTTT.

The J gene is TRBJ1-3, the V gene TRBV6-5, with D uncertain. The CDR3 covers 16 residues. V shed 0 bases and J shed 0 bases, with 9 bases lying between them. Germline V gene data show CDR1 as MNHEY and CDR2 as SVGAGI. Here the CDR3 reads CASSYSGSSSGNTIYF. In DNA form, the CDR3 reads TGTGCCAGCAGTTACTCCGGGTCCAGCTCTGGAAACACCATATATTTT.

The chain recombines TRBV29-1 with TRBJ1-3, with 7 bases matching TRBD1. Trimming at V came to 7 bases and at J to 7 bases, leaving 4 bases not matched to a gene. The CDR3 has 11 amino acids. Germline CDR1 reads SQVTM; CDR2 reads ANQGSEA. The CDR3 reads CSGGTANTIYF. The CDR3 DNA follows: TGCAGCGGAGGGACAGCGAACACCATATATTTT. The whole variable domain, remainder taken from reference TRBV29-1 and TRBJ1-3, is SAVISQKPSRDICQRGTSLTIQCQVDSQVTMMFWYRQQPGQSLTLIATANQGSEATYESGFVIDKFPISRPNLTFSTLTVSNMSPEDSSIYLCSGGTANTIYFGEGSWLTVV.

The J gene is TRBJ2-6, the V gene TRBV5-1; 7 bases fit TRBD2. This CDR3 region has 16 residues. Germline V gene sequence: CDR1 SGHRS, CDR2 YFSETQ. V lost 0 bases, J lost 1 base, and 1 base stayed unmatched. This chain's CDR3 is CASSLDGRSGANVLTF. For the CDR3, the DNA is TGCGCCAGCAGCTTGGACGGGAGGTCTGGGGCCAACGTCCTGACTTTC.

This clone was counted only a few times. J is TRBJ1-1 and V is TRBV19; 8 bases agree with TRBD1. The V segment lost 9 bases and the J segment 5 bases; nucleotides outside the gene matches: 8. Germline V gene sequence: CDR1 LNHDA, CDR2 SQIVND (reference sequence). The CDR3 totals 13 residues. The CDR3 nucleotides are TGTGCCAGCACTCAGGGGGCAGGGACTGAAGCTTTCTTT. This translates into CASTQGAGTEAFF. The full variable domain, completed using reference TRBV19 and TRBJ1-1, is DGGITQSPKYLFRKEGQNVTLSCEQNLNHDAMYWYRQDPGQGLRLIYYSQIVNDFQKGDIAEGYSVSREKKESFPLTVTSAQKNPTAFYLCASTQGAGTEAFFGQGTRLTVV.

The chain is built from TRBV2 and TRBJ1-1, with TRBD1 as a possible D gene (6 bases). CDR3 size: 17 residues. CDR1 SNHLY and CDR2 FYNNEI come from the germline V gene. V was pared by 2 bases and J by 1 base, with 17 bases between. The CDR3 reads CASSEPLGLGGNTEAFF. In nucleotides, the CDR3 is TGTGCCAGCAGTGAACCCCTCGGATTAGGGGGGAACACTGAAGCTTTCTTT.

This chain links TRBV5-6 with TRBJ2-5, with TRBD1 identical over 11 bases. CDR3 size: 14 residues. The germline CDR1 and CDR2 sequences are SGHDT and YYEEEE. The CDR3 DNA reads as TGTGCTACCACCGATGGGACAGGGGGTGAGACCCAGTACTTC. Amino acids: CATTDGTGGETQYF.

The J gene is TRBJ1-3, the V gene TRBV6-4, with D uncertain. The CDR3 is 13 amino acids. V lost 4 bases and J lost 0, with 4 bases in between. The germline V gene encodes CDR1 MRHNA and CDR2 SNTAGT. CDR3 loop: CASSASSGNTIYF. In DNA form, the CDR3 reads TGTGCCAGCAGTGCCAGCTCTGGAAACACCATATATTTT.

The V and J genes are TRBV5-1 and TRBJ1-2; possibly TRBD1 for D (6 bases). The CDR3 has 13 residues. The V and J ends lost 6 bases and 2 bases respectively, with 11 bases between them. The V gene's germline CDR1 is SGHRS and CDR2 YFSETQ. The CDR3 reads CASNEGGNYGYTF. CDR3 bases: TGCGCCAGCAACGAAGGGGGAAACTATGGCTACACCTTC.

The chain carries TRBV5-4 and TRBJ1-1; a weak D match, TRBD1 (6 bases). Trimming left V 4 bases short and J 6 bases short, with 19 bases between. The CDR3 is 15 residues long. Germline CDR1 and CDR2: SGHNT and YYREEE (reference sequence). CDR3 bases: TGTGCCAGCAGCCGTGGTTTAGAACAGGGCGCTGAAGCTTTCTTT. It yields the protein CASSRGLEQGAEAFF.

The rearrangement links TRBV18 to TRBJ1-3; possibly TRBD1 for D (6 bases). The CDR3 sequence is 15 residues long. V was shortened by 3 bases and J by 4 bases, with 13 bases between the two germline ends. Germline lookup yields CDR1 KGHSH and CDR2 LQKENI. For the CDR3, the DNA is TGTGCCAGCTCACCTCTGGGGGCAGAAGGAAACACCATATATTTT. It translates to CASSPLGAEGNTIYF. Combining the CDR3 with reference TRBV18 and TRBJ1-3 gives the whole variable domain NAGVMQNPRHLVRRRGQEARLRCSPMKGHSHVYWYRQLPEEGLKFMVYLQKENIIDESGMPKERFSAEFPKEGPSILRIQQVVRGDSAAYFCASSPLGAEGNTIYFGEGSWLTVV.

This clone appeared once. The chain couples TRBV2 to TRBJ2-5; D is uncertain. The CDR3 is 12 residues long. Trimming removed 2 bases at V and 7 bases at J, with 8 bases between. Per the germline V gene, CDR1 is SNHLY and CDR2 is FYNNEI. In nucleotides, the CDR3 is TGTGCCAGCAGTGAACTAGTCGGGACCCAGTACTTC. Residues: CASSELVGTQYF.

This chain connects TRBV12-3 or TRBV12-4 to TRBJ2-3, with D uncertain. The CDR3 has 13 residues. Trimming took 6 bases from V and 2 from J, leaving 9 bases between them. CDR3 residues: CASRAGPTDTQYF. CDR3 in DNA: TGTGCCAGCAGGGCAGGCCCCACAGATACGCAGTATTTT.

This rearrangement joins TRBV5-5 to TRBJ2-2; unclear D gene. The germline gives CDR1 SGHKS, CDR2 YYEKEE (reference sequence). The CDR3 totals 13 residues. V dropped 2 bases and J dropped 3 bases, with 5 bases sitting between them. The CDR3 DNA reads TGTGCCAGCAGCTTTTCGTACACCGGGGAGCTGTTTTTT. This gives the protein CASSFSYTGELFF.

This sequence joins TRBV29-1 and TRBJ2-7; D possibly corresponds to TRBD2 (5 bases). Trimming took off 1 base at V and 7 bases at J, with 14 bases between the two ends. The germline V gene encodes CDR1 SQVTM and CDR2 ANQGSEA. This CDR3 is 13 amino acids long. The CDR3 region has the DNA TGCAGCGTTGAAGGACCAGGCTCGGGGGAGCAGTACTTC. It yields the protein CSVEGPGSGEQYF.